This T cell receptor (beta chain) was sequenced in a study of shared clonotypes between healthy human individuals. CDR3 length equals 12 residues. Trimming took 2 bases from V and 5 from J, leaving 9 bases between them. Germline V gene data show CDR1 as GTSNPN and CDR2 as SVGIG (reference sequence). Sequencing was performed with immunoSEQ multiplex PCR; in TCRdb, only in-frame clones are kept and a portion is missing. The repertoire includes roughly 2.2 million clones, around 93% of them detected once, and more than 0.35% sits in the top ten. On this clone: Other DNA sequences in this sample translate to the same CDR3.

V gene TRBV30 combines with J gene TRBJ1-1, with D perhaps matching TRBD1 (6 bases). This receptor was obtained from a man aged 18 to 35 in good health. Some clones in this sample may be carry-over from other donors' samples. The sequencing sample was made of naive CD4+ T cells from PBMCs. This sample's subset: CD45RA+ positively selected. The CDR3 loop is CAWSIGGTEAFF. The DNA of the CDR3 is TGTGCCTGGAGTATAGGGGGAACTGAAGCTTTCTTT.